This TCR beta chain appears in the sequencing data of a study of control samples from healthy donors and cancer patients. Clones were sequenced by immunoSEQ multiplex PCR, and TCRdb holds only the in-frame ones, with some missing. Of 55,000 to 65,000 clones in the sample, 70% to 90% are singletons; the top ten hold 10% to 15%. The specimen sequenced was PBMCs. This TCR came from a woman in her fifties or sixties with lung cancer.

The CDR3 spells CASSYSGLSDYGYTF. The DNA of the CDR3 is TGTGCCAGCAGTTATAGTGGACTGTCGGACTATGGCTACACCTTC. The V and J genes are TRBV6-2 or TRBV6-3 and TRBJ1-2; D uncertain. The V gene's germline CDR1 is MNHEY and CDR2 SVGEGT. CDR3 size: 15 residues. The V gene lost 3 bases and the J gene lost 3 bases, with 14 bases spanning the gap.